Each of the 2 T cell receptor beta chains below was sequenced from the same sample in a study of blood T cell repertoires in COVID-19. Measured with immunoSEQ multiplex PCR; TCRdb has only the in-frame clones, and not every one. This sample carries tens of thousands of clones, around 81% of them seen once, and the ten largest clones take around 40%. The sample consisted of peripheral blood. These receptors originate from a man older than 75 with acute or convalescent COVID-19.

This chain connects TRBV5-1 to TRBJ1-4; TRBD1 aligns across 11 bases. V lost 5 bases to trimming and J lost 2 bases; unmatched junction nucleotides: 2. This CDR3 comprises 15 residues. CDR1 SGHRS and CDR2 YFSETQ come from the germline V gene. The CDR3 DNA reads TGCGCCAGCAGAGGACAGGGGGCCACTAATGAAAAACTGTTTTTT. This sequence encodes CASRGQGATNEKLFF.

The chain couples TRBV29-1 to TRBJ2-3; a weak D match, TRBD2 (5 bases). Germline CDR1 is SQVTM and CDR2 is ANQGSEA. The V end lost 3 bases, the J end lost 1 base, and 11 bases lay between the germline ends. The CDR3 runs 14 residues. The CDR3 sequence is CSVDTAGGTDTQYF. The CDR3 DNA is TGCAGCGTTGATACGGCGGGCGGCACAGATACGCAGTATTTT.